The TCR beta chain described here comes from a study of blood T cell dynamics during melanoma immunotherapy. Across the study: First-line therapy was either pembrolizumab or nivolumab with ipilimumab for metastatic melanoma.

After removal of 0 bases from V and 4 bases from J, the junction contained 4 bases not matched to a gene. The V gene's germline CDR1 is SGHDT and CDR2 YYEEEE. This CDR3 comprises 15 residues. Time point in this sample: pre-treatment baseline. Sampling occurred pretreatment (T0) and at week 3 (W3), after cycle one of checkpoint blockade. Here immunoSEQ multiplex PCR was the method, and the copy in TCRdb shows in-frame clones only, minus some. The repertoire has approximately 25,000 clones, roughly nine tenths of them found once; the top ten carry approximately 4.6%. The origin of this receptor is a human donor with melanoma. This rearrangement joins TRBV5-6 to TRBJ2-1, with TRBD2 matching over 7 bases. The source material was blood, sampled from a patient treated with checkpoint blockade. DNA of the CDR3: TGTGCCAGCAGCTTGGGGGCGGGGGTTTACAATGAGCAGTTCTTC. Its translation is CASSLGAGVYNEQFF.